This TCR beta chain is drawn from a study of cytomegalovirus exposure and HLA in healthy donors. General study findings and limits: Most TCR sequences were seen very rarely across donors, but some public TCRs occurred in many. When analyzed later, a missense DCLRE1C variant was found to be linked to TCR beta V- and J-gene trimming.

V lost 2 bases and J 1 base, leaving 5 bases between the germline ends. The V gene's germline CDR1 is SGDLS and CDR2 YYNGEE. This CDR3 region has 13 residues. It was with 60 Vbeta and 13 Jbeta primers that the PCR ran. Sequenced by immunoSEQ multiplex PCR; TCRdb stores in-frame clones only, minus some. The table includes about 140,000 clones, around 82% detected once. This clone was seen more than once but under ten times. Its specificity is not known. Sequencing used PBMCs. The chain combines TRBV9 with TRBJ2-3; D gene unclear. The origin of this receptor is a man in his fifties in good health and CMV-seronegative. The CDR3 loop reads CASSVSGTDTQYF. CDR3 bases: TGTGCCAGCAGCGTTTCGGGCACAGATACGCAGTATTTT.